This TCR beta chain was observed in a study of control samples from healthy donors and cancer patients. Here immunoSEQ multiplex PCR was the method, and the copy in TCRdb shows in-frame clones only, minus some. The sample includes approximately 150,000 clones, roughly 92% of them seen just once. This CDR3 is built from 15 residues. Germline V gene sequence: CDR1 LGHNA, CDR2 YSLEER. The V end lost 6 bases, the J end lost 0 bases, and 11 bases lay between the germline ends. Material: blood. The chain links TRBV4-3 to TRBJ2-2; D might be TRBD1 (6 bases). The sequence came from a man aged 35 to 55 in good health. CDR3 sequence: CASRDRETNTGELFF. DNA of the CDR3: TGCGCCAGCAGGGACAGAGAGACGAACACCGGGGAGCTGTTTTTT.